These 14 T cell receptor beta chains were all obtained from the same sample, sequenced in a study of T cells in Graves' hyperthyroidism and ophthalmopathy. RNA transcripts yielded amplified TCR beta CDR3 regions. The TCR CDR3 first-round RT-PCR relied on the HTBI primer set. TCRdb reanalysed the multiplex PCR reads using MiXCR and keeps one entry per CDR3 protein. The sample shows roughly 530,000 distinct CDR3 sequences, 17% of them seen only once. The sequenced material came from blood. Source of these receptors: a young woman with Graves' ophthalmopathy.

DNA for the CDR3: TGTGCCAGCAGCGGTAGGGTTCTCTCTGGAAACACCATATATTTT. This codes for CASSGRVLSGNTIYF. The chain joins TRBV5-6 to TRBJ1-3; no clear D gene. The CDR3 loop spans 15 amino acids. V dropped 4 bases and J dropped 0 bases, with 11 bases sitting between them. Germline assignment: CDR1 SGHDT and CDR2 YYEEEE.

This clonotype turned up a few times. V is TRBV15 and J is TRBJ1-1; D remains unclear. Germline V gene sequence: CDR1 LNHNV, CDR2 YYDKDF (reference sequence). Trimming removed 1 base at V and 3 bases at J, with 6 bases between. The CDR3 is made up of 13 amino acids. The CDR3 sequence is CATSRVLYTEAFF. CDR3 in DNA: TGTGCCACCAGCAGAGTACTCTACACTGAAGCTTTCTTT. The whole variable domain, remainder taken from reference TRBV15 and TRBJ1-1, is DAMVIQNPRYQVTQFGKPVTLSCSQTLNHNVMYWYQQKSSQAPKLLFHYYDKDFNNEADTPDNFQSRRPNTSFCFLDIRSPGLGDTAMYLCATSRVLYTEAFFGQGTRLTVV.

This clonotype has a handful of counts. The chain is built from TRBV7-9 and TRBJ2-2; a weak D match, TRBD1 (7 bases). Germline V gene sequence: CDR1 SEHNR, CDR2 FQNEAQ (reference sequence). V was clipped by 4 bases and J by 1 base, with 13 bases between them. The CDR3 is made up of 16 amino acids. For the CDR3, the DNA is TGTGCCAGCAGCTCATATCAGGGGGGGAACACCGGGGAGCTGTTTTTT. Residues: CASSSYQGGNTGELFF.

The chain carries TRBV30 and TRBJ2-5, with 9 bases that match TRBD1. Germline CDR1 and CDR2: GTSNPN and SVGIG (reference sequence). The V and J ends lost 0 bases and 2 bases, in that order; junction bases with no gene match: 13. The CDR3 is 18 amino acids. CDR3 sequence: CAWSVLGGTGRVQETQYF. CDR3 nucleotide sequence: TGTGCCTGGAGTGTACTAGGTGGGACAGGGAGGGTTCAAGAGACCCAGTACTTC.

The CDR3 sequence: CAISRNSYEQYF. The DNA of the CDR3 is TGTGCCATCAGCAGGAACTCCTACGAGCAGTACTTC. The chain has TRBV10-3 and TRBJ2-7; D remains ambiguous. The V gene lost 6 bases and the J gene lost 0 bases, with 6 bases spanning the gap. Germline V gene data show CDR1 as ENHRY and CDR2 as SYGVKD. This CDR3 contains 12 residues.

This clonotype was counted at least ten times. This chain joins TRBV10-3 and TRBJ1-2, with D uncertain. Trimming cost V 2 bases and J 3 bases, with 10 bases left between them. The CDR3 sequence is 14 residues long. Per germline, CDR1 ENHRY and CDR2 SYGVKD. The DNA of the CDR3 is TGTGCCATCAGTGAGACGCAGGAGGACTATGGCTACACCTTC. It specifies CAISETQEDYGYTF.

This clonotype appeared a few times. The chain couples TRBV20-1 to TRBJ2-2, with 12 bases that match TRBD2. Germline CDR1 and CDR2: DFQATT and SNEGSKA (reference sequence). The junction had 3 bases not matched to a gene; V was cut back by 1 base and J by 6 bases. The CDR3 totals 15 residues. CDR3 sequence reads: CSARASGRAPGELFF. DNA of the CDR3: TGCAGTGCTAGAGCTAGCGGGAGGGCCCCCGGGGAGCTGTTTTTT.

Turning to this clonotype: A single base separates this from a much larger clone, so it may be a read error. The chain has TRBV15 and TRBJ2-3; 9 nucleotides match TRBD1. The CDR3 extends over 16 amino acids. Germline V lookup: CDR1 LNHNV, CDR2 YYDKDF (reference sequence). CDR3 sequence reads: CATGRQTGTGTDTQYF. As DNA, the CDR3 is TGTGCCACCGGCAGACAAACCGGGACAGGGACAGATACGCAGTATTTT.

This clonotype appeared a few times. The chain couples TRBV20-1 to TRBJ2-4; D possibly corresponds to TRBD2 (6 bases). Trimming removed 2 bases at V and 0 bases at J, with 11 bases between. CDR1 and CDR2 from the germline V gene are DFQATT and SNEGSKA (reference sequence). The CDR3 has 15 residues. The DNA for the CDR3 is TGCAGTGCTAGATCCCACGGGGGAGCCAAAAACATTCAGTACTTC. It specifies CSARSHGGAKNIQYF.

The table lists this clonotype with many counts. The chain links TRBV12-5 to TRBJ2-1, with TRBD2 matching over 10 bases. The CDR3 runs to 16 residues. The germline V gene encodes CDR1 LGHNT and CDR2 FRNRAP. Trimming took 1 base from V and 6 from J; bases not matched to a gene: 6. The CDR3 coding sequence is TGTGCTAGTGGTTTGGGCCTAGCGGGAGAAAGCAATGAGCAGTTCTTC. This codes for CASGLGLAGESNEQFF.

This clonotype was detected ten times or more. The chain joins TRBV6-2 or TRBV6-3 to TRBJ2-5; D unclear. The CDR3 contains 14 residues. V was cut by 2 bases and J by 2 bases, with 9 bases left in between. Germline lookup yields CDR1 MNHEY and CDR2 SVGEGT. DNA of the CDR3: TGTGCCAGCAGTTACGTCGCGGTTCAAGAGACCCAGTACTTC. This translates into CASSYVAVQETQYF.

This clonotype was observed many times. This rearrangement joins TRBV27 to TRBJ2-3, with D unclear. Germline V CDR1 and CDR2: MNHEY, SMNVEV (reference sequence). V was cut by 6 bases and J by 2 bases, with 21 bases left in between. CDR3 length: 17 amino acids. CDR3 nucleotides: TGTGCCAGCAGACCTGACTGGAGCCACCCTGACACAGATACGCAGTATTTT. Protein: CASRPDWSHPDTDTQYF.

This clonotype was counted at least ten times. The chain has TRBV3-1 and TRBJ2-1; TRBD2 is a possible D gene (6 bases). Germline V gene data show CDR1 as LGHDT and CDR2 as YNNKEL (reference sequence). Trimming took 5 bases from V and 8 from J, leaving 19 bases between them. The CDR3 extends over 15 amino acids. The CDR3 loop reads CASSSNLPGDYEQFF. The CDR3 DNA is TGTGCCAGCAGCTCTAACCTCCCTGGGGACTATGAGCAGTTCTTC.

This clonotype showed up many times. This chain links TRBV7-9 with TRBJ2-3; the D is unclear. Germline CDR1 reads SEHNR; CDR2 reads FQNEAQ (reference sequence). CDR3 length equals 14 residues. Trimming stripped 2 bases from V and 0 bases from J, with 6 bases between. CDR3 nucleotides: TGTGCCAGCAGCTTATCTCGAAGCACAGATACGCAGTATTTT. Its translation: CASSLSRSTDTQYF. The full variable domain, rest sourced from reference TRBV7-9 and TRBJ2-3, is DTGVSQNPRHKITKRGQNVTFRCDPISEHNRLYWYRQTLGQGPEFLTYFQNEAQLEKSRLLSDRFSAERPKGSFSTLEIQRTEQGDSAMYLCASSLSRSTDTQYFGPGTRLTVL.